These 20 T cell receptor beta chains were sequenced from one sample in a study of control samples from healthy donors and cancer patients. Measured with immunoSEQ multiplex PCR; TCRdb has only the in-frame clones, and not every one. The table includes over 50,000 clones, 95% to 97% detected once. What was sequenced was blood. These receptors came from a woman between 18 and 29 years old in good health.

The chain links TRBV18 to TRBJ1-2; D not certain. CDR3 length: 16 residues. V lost 6 bases and J 1 base, leaving 18 bases between the germline ends. Germline lookup yields CDR1 KGHSH and CDR2 LQKENI. CDR3 residues: CASSLLAPDHNYGYTF. Written as DNA, the CDR3 is TGTGCCAGCTCTCTACTTGCGCCGGATCATAACTATGGCTACACCTTC. The whole variable domain, filled in from reference TRBV18 and TRBJ1-2, reads NAGVMQNPRHLVRRRGQEARLRCSPMKGHSHVYWYRQLPEEGLKFMVYLQKENIIDESGMPKERFSAEFPKEGPSILRIQQVVRGDSAAYFCASSLLAPDHNYGYTFGSGTRLTVV.

This chain connects TRBV6-5 to TRBJ1-2; D is unresolved. The CDR3 is 13 residues long. CDR1 and CDR2 from the germline V gene are MNHEY and SVGAGI. The germline V and J ends were trimmed by 8 bases and 7 bases, with 17 bases remaining between them. The CDR3 is CASRADHIRGYTF. In DNA form, the CDR3 reads TGTGCCAGCCGGGCAGATCATATTCGTGGCTACACCTTC.

V gene TRBV15 combines with J gene TRBJ1-4, with TRBD1 identical over 7 bases. Looked up from germline, CDR1 is LNHNV and CDR2 is YYDKDF (reference sequence). Trimming cost V 3 bases and J 4 bases; bases outside gene matches: 11. This CDR3 contains 17 residues. The DNA of the CDR3 is TGTGCCACCAGCAGGGGGGGGACGGGACAGAATAATGAAAAACTGTTTTTT. Its translation: CATSRGGTGQNNEKLFF. Based on the CDR3 plus reference TRBV15 and TRBJ1-4, the full variable domain is DAMVIQNPRYQVTQFGKPVTLSCSQTLNHNVMYWYQQKSSQAPKLLFHYYDKDFNNEADTPDNFQSRRPNTSFCFLDIRSPGLGDTAMYLCATSRGGTGQNNEKLFFGSGTQLSVL.

This rearrangement joins TRBV5-5 to TRBJ2-3; no definite D call. This CDR3 spans 16 amino acids. Looked up from germline, CDR1 is SGHKS and CDR2 is YYEKEE (reference sequence). With 0 bases removed from V and 0 bases from J, the gap between germline ends came to 11 bases. CDR3 protein: CASSLVDRLSTDTQYF. The CDR3, as DNA: TGTGCCAGCAGCTTGGTCGACCGCCTTAGCACAGATACGCAGTATTTT.

V is TRBV6-1 and J is TRBJ2-4; TRBD1 agrees at 8 bases. This CDR3 has 16 residues. Germline assignment: CDR1 MNHNS and CDR2 SASEGT. With V trimmed by 4 bases and J by 0 bases, 5 bases remained unmatched. DNA for the CDR3: TGTGCCAGCAGTGGGGGACAGGCTGGAGCCAAAAACATTCAGTACTTC. It is translated as CASSGGQAGAKNIQYF.

On this clone itself: The conserved phenylalanine or tryptophan is not found at the CDR3 terminus, so this likely reflects a read error. The J gene is TRBJ1-2, the V gene TRBV9; D gene uncertain. V was shortened by 5 bases and J by 0 bases, with 11 bases between the two germline ends. The germline V gene has CDR1 SGDLS and CDR2 YYNGEE. The CDR3 runs to 14 residues. CDR3 bases: TGTGCCAGCAGGAGCAGCGGATCTAACTATGGCTACACCCTC. Residues: CASRSSGSNYGYTL.

V and J are TRBV28 and TRBJ1-5, with TRBD1 matching over 7 bases. V lost 10 bases to trimming and J lost 0 bases; unmatched junction nucleotides: 21. The length of the CDR3 is 19 residues. Per germline, CDR1 MDHEN and CDR2 SYDVKM. CDR3 amino acids: CATVREGGAGFDSNQPQHF. The CDR3 nucleotides read TGTGCCACCGTCAGAGAAGGGGGCGCAGGATTCGATAGCAATCAGCCCCAGCATTTT. The full variable domain, completed using reference TRBV28 and TRBJ1-5, is DVKVTQSSRYLVKRTGEKVFLECVQDMDHENMFWYRQDPGLGLRLIYFSYDVKMKEKGDIPEGYSVSREKKERFSLILESASTNQTSMYLCATVREGGAGFDSNQPQHFGDGTRLSIL.

The chain carries TRBV4-3 and TRBJ1-1; 8 nucleotides line up with TRBD1. Germline V gives CDR1 LGHNA, CDR2 YSLEER. The CDR3 is 17 residues long. V lost 4 bases and J lost 5; bases outside the gene matches: 15. DNA of the CDR3: TGCGCCAGCAGCCCCGGGACAGGAGACGTGGTTGGGACTGAAGCTTTCTTT. Translated: CASSPGTGDVVGTEAFF.

As regards this clone: An end of the junction differs from the germline gene, which may be a read error. The chain is built from TRBV2 and TRBJ2-7; no clear D gene. Germline V gene data show CDR1 as SNHLY and CDR2 as FYNNEI. The CDR3 extends over 11 amino acids. CDR3 sequence: CASSAAAHTEF. The CDR3 nucleotides are TGTGCCAGCAGTGCGGCGGCCCACACTGAGTTC.

This rearrangement joins TRBV11-3 to TRBJ2-3; 10 bases are shared with TRBD1. CDR1 and CDR2 (germline): SGHNT, YENEEA. The V gene end was trimmed by 5 bases and the J gene end by 5 bases; junction bases not matched to a gene: 10. This CDR3 has 16 residues. The CDR3 coding sequence is TGTGCCAGCAGCCTACCGACAGGGGGCCTAGAAGATACGCAGTATTTT. Amino acid sequence: CASSLPTGGLEDTQYF.

The V and J genes are TRBV19 and TRBJ1-1; unclear D gene. V shed 1 base and J shed 7 bases, with 10 bases lying between them. CDR1 is LNHDA and CDR2 is SQIVND in the germline V gene (reference sequence). CDR3 length: 13 residues. CDR3 region: CASSIGSKGEAFF. The CDR3 DNA reads TGTGCCAGTAGTATAGGTAGCAAAGGTGAAGCTTTCTTT. Based on the CDR3 plus reference TRBV19 and TRBJ1-1, the full variable domain is DGGITQSPKYLFRKEGQNVTLSCEQNLNHDAMYWYRQDPGQGLRLIYYSQIVNDFQKGDIAEGYSVSREKKESFPLTVTSAQKNPTAFYLCASSIGSKGEAFFGQGTRLTVV.

This clone has just a few counts. The chain combines TRBV6-4 with TRBJ1-6; 7 bases are a match to TRBD1. The germline gives CDR1 MRHNA, CDR2 SNTAGT. The CDR3 extends over 13 amino acids. Trimming removed 5 bases from V and 5 bases from J; junction bases left unmatched: 0. The CDR3 loop is CASSTGDNSPLHF. The CDR3 nucleotides are TGTGCCAGCAGTACAGGGGATAATTCACCCCTCCACTTT.

CDR3 bases: TGTGCCAGCAGTTTAAACAGGGGAAACTATGGCTACACCTTC. It specifies CASSLNRGNYGYTF. The chain carries TRBV28 and TRBJ1-2; 7 nucleotides match TRBD1. Germline V gives CDR1 MDHEN, CDR2 SYDVKM. V trimming: 2 bases; J trimming: 2 bases; junction bases outside the gene matches: 2. CDR3 length: 14 residues.

This clone came up once. CDR3 in amino acids: CASSPSATTEAFF. The CDR3 DNA sequence: TGTGCCAGCAGCCCCTCAGCTACCACTGAAGCTTTCTTT. The chain carries TRBV11-3 and TRBJ1-1; no clear D. Trimming cost V 5 bases and J 4 bases, with 11 bases left between them. Per germline, CDR1 SGHNT and CDR2 YENEEA. The CDR3 has 13 amino acids.

The chain links TRBV18 to TRBJ1-1; D uncertain. V lost 3 bases, J lost 2 bases, and 13 bases lay in between. The germline gives CDR1 KGHSH, CDR2 LQKENI. The CDR3 covers 15 residues. The CDR3 coding sequence is TGTGCCAGCTCACCCATCTCACAGATCAACACTGAAGCTTTCTTT. This translates into CASSPISQINTEAFF.

The chain recombines TRBV4-3 with TRBJ2-6, with D perhaps matching TRBD1 (6 bases). The germline V and J ends were trimmed by 0 bases and 0 bases, with 9 bases remaining between them. The germline gives CDR1 LGHNA, CDR2 YSLEER. CDR3 length: 17 residues. This CDR3 reads CASSQDGDNSGANVLTF. DNA for the CDR3: TGCGCCAGCAGCCAAGATGGGGACAACTCTGGGGCCAACGTCCTGACTTTC.

CDR3 DNA sequence: TGTGCCAGCAGCTTTCCGGACAGCAATAACAATGAGCAGTTCTTC. It is translated as CASSFPDSNNNEQFF. The gene calls are TRBV7-9 and TRBJ2-1; possibly TRBD1 for D (6 bases). Germline loops: CDR1 SEHNR, CDR2 FQNEAQ (reference sequence). This CDR3 spans 15 amino acids. V lost 3 bases and J 5 bases, leaving 14 bases between the germline ends.

The rearrangement joins TRBV15 to TRBJ1-6, with unresolved D. From germline, CDR1 is LNHNV and CDR2 YYDKDF (reference sequence). The CDR3 is 15 residues long. The germline V and J ends were trimmed by 1 base and 5 bases, with 9 bases remaining between them. In nucleotides, the CDR3 is TGTGCCACCAGCAGAGGGTTTGCGGATAATTCACCCCTCCACTTT. Protein: CATSRGFADNSPLHF.

The rearrangement uses TRBV5-1 and TRBJ2-7; 11 bases align to TRBD1. V dropped 4 bases and J dropped 5; count of bases not matched to a gene: 8. The CDR3 runs 15 residues. Germline CDR1 is SGHRS and CDR2 is YFSETQ. This CDR3 is CASSLRTGGLNEQYF. The CDR3, as DNA: TGCGCCAGCAGCCTAAGGACAGGGGGCCTGAACGAGCAGTACTTC.

The gene calls are TRBV4-3 and TRBJ1-2, with D possibly TRBD1 on 5 matching bases. The CDR3 has 15 residues. V lost 5 bases and J 1 base, leaving 14 bases between the germline ends. Germline V gene sequence: CDR1 LGHNA, CDR2 YSLEER. CDR3 nucleotides: TGCGCCAGCAGCTCCGACCTCGGGGGTAACTATGGCTACACCTTC. It codes for CASSSDLGGNYGYTF.